What follows is one T cell receptor beta chain and its context. Its specificity is not known. The data were obtained in a study of T-cell memory formation after mild COVID-19. Study-level information: Across donors, TCR clusters were largely donor specific. Broader study findings: Researchers report contracting CD4+ clones mostly in CM and EM, with CD8+ clones in EMRA. Cross-reactive memory apparently joined, as some responding clones appeared in pre-infection memory.

This CDR3 region has 15 residues. The germline V gene has CDR1 MNHEY and CDR2 SVGAGI. V lost 2 bases to trimming and J lost 5 bases, with 15 bases between them. TCRalpha and TCRbeta libraries used 5'RACE with constant-segment primers and UMIs. TCRdb recomputed calls from the 5' RACE reads with MiXCR, one row per CDR3 protein. Among 300,000 to 400,000 distinct CDR3 sequences listed, approximately 21% were seen once. The rearrangement links TRBV6-5 to TRBJ1-1; tentatively, D is TRBD1 (5 bases). The specimen was PBMCs or a T cell subset sorted from them (not recorded which). The sequence was collected from an adult woman who had mild COVID-19 (a few samples of this study predate the infection). Cell type and time point are not known. This CDR3 is CASSYGLLGGTEAFF. CDR3 bases: TGTGCCAGCAGTTACGGACTACTGGGGGGAACTGAAGCTTTCTTT.